Below are 10 T cell receptor beta chains sequenced from a single sample in a study of shared clonotypes between healthy human individuals. Produced via immunoSEQ multiplex PCR; TCRdb's table is partial and in-frame only. The sample shows just under 350,000 clones, 70% to 75% of them seen only once. Sequenced input: memory CD4+ T cells sorted from blood. Indicated subset: CD45RA-negative fraction. These receptors all stem from a man aged 30 to 45 in good health.

The CDR3 nucleotides are TGTGCCATCAAGGCACCCTCCTCCCCCAATGAGCAGTTCTTC. The encoded protein is CAIKAPSSPNEQFF. This chain uses TRBV10-3 with TRBJ2-1; D is unclear. CDR1 is ENHRY and CDR2 is SYGVKD in the germline V gene. The V and J ends lost 7 bases and 6 bases respectively, with 16 bases between them. This CDR3 is built from 14 residues.

The gene calls are TRBV5-8 and TRBJ1-2, with 9 bases matching TRBD1. After removal of 4 bases from V and 8 bases from J, the junction contained 6 bases not matched to a gene. The CDR3 consists of 13 residues. Germline assignment: CDR1 SGHTS and CDR2 YDEGEE. CDR3 bases: TGTGCCAGCAGCCCACAGGGGGCGGAAGGCTACACCTTC. It codes for CASSPQGAEGYTF. Filled out from reference TRBV5-8 and TRBJ1-2, the complete variable domain reads EAGVTQSPTHLIKTRGQQATLRCSPISGHTSVYWYQQALGLGLQFLLWYDEGEERNRGNFPPRFSGRQFPNYSSELNVNALELEDSALYLCASSPQGAEGYTFGSGTRLTVV.

The V gene is TRBV27, the J gene TRBJ1-2; no reliable D call. Germline V CDR1 and CDR2: MNHEY, SMNVEV (reference sequence). This CDR3 region has 14 residues. Trimming shortened V by 5 bases and J by 3 bases, and 13 bases separated the two germline ends. The CDR3 region has the DNA TGTGCCAGCAGTCCTAAGACTCCATACTATGGCTACACCTTC. Translating gives CASSPKTPYYGYTF.

V is TRBV27 and J is TRBJ2-7; D might be TRBD1 (5 bases). The CDR3 covers 14 residues. V was pared by 6 bases and J by 7 bases, with 19 bases between. CDR1 and CDR2 (germline): MNHEY, SMNVEV (reference sequence). For the CDR3, the DNA is TGTGCCAGCAGGGCACGCGAAGTTAGGGGAGAGCAGTACTTC. As protein: CASRAREVRGEQYF.

CDR3 sequence reads: CASSPRASLTGELFF. The DNA of the CDR3 is TGTGCCAGCAGCCCCCGGGCCAGCCTGACCGGGGAGCTGTTTTTT. V and J are TRBV7-2 and TRBJ2-2; D is ambiguous. CDR1 and CDR2 from the germline V gene are SGHTA and FQGNSA. The germline V and J ends were trimmed by 5 bases and 5 bases, with 15 bases remaining between them. The CDR3 is made up of 15 amino acids.

V gene TRBV5-4 combines with J gene TRBJ2-1, with D unresolved. CDR3 size: 11 residues. Germline CDR1 and CDR2: SGHNT and YYREEE (reference sequence). Trimming shortened V by 2 bases and J by 8 bases, and 5 bases separated the two germline ends. The CDR3 reads CASSLRHEQFF. CDR3 coding DNA: TGTGCCAGCAGCTTACGTCATGAGCAGTTCTTC.

CDR3 coding DNA: TGCGCCAGTCGGACTAGCGGGAGTAGGGGGGAGCTGTTTTTT. It is translated as CASRTSGSRGELFF. The V and J genes are TRBV10-2 and TRBJ2-2, with 13 bases aligning to TRBD2. The trim removed 9 bases at V and 8 bases at J, leaving 6 bases unmatched. The CDR3 extends over 14 amino acids. The germline CDR1 and CDR2 sequences are WSHSY and SAAADI.

The chain joins TRBV11-1 to TRBJ2-1, with D unresolved. This CDR3 comprises 15 residues. The germline V and J ends were trimmed by 6 bases and 0 bases, with 12 bases remaining between them. Germline lookup yields CDR1 SGHAT and CDR2 FQDESV (reference sequence). CDR3 nucleotides: TGTGCCAGCAGTTATGGACGGAGCTCCTACAATGAGCAGTTCTTC. As protein: CASSYGRSSYNEQFF.

The gene calls are TRBV11-3 and TRBJ2-7, with 8 positions matching TRBD1. Germline-derived CDR1 and CDR2 are SGHNT and YENEEA. J was trimmed by 0 bases and V by 1 base; bases with no gene match: 2. The CDR3 contains 15 residues. The CDR3 is CASSLAGTGSYEQYF. The CDR3 DNA follows: TGTGCCAGCAGCTTAGCCGGGACAGGCTCCTACGAGCAGTACTTC.

This chain connects TRBV28 to TRBJ2-7; 8 nucleotides match TRBD1. The length of the CDR3 is 15 residues. CDR1 is MDHEN, CDR2 SYDVKM, per germline. V lost 5 bases and J lost 3; bases outside the gene matches: 9. The DNA for the CDR3 is TGTGCCAGCAGTAGCGCAGGGGGCAAGTTCTACGAGCAGTACTTC. The encoded protein is CASSSAGGKFYEQYF.